This T cell receptor (beta chain) was documented in a study of CD8+ T cells in alopecia areata. In the study overall: Oral tofacitinib, 5 to 10 mg twice daily, was given in an open-label trial. The authors scored treated patients' severity by affected scalp percentage. The study's findings and limits: Compared with normal scalp, lesional scalp had higher clonality and more expanded CD8+ clones. Within the top 100, expanded CD8+ clones significantly decreased with tofacitinib, as did scalp clonality.

Treatment noted: oral pan-JAK inhibitor, 5-10 mg twice daily. Isolated RNA was reverse transcribed into cDNA used as the sequencing template. TCRdb's table, derived via immunoSEQ multiplex PCR, lists solely in-frame clones and lacks some. The sample includes about 200,000 clones, more than 50% seen only once; the top ten take over 0.9%. The CDR3 length is 12 residues. Germline V CDR1 and CDR2: SGHVS, FQNEAQ. V lost 5 bases, J lost 11 bases, and 8 bases stayed unmatched. A remark on this clone: Its specificity is unknown.

J is TRBJ1-1 and V is TRBV7-8; 7 bases agree with TRBD1. The receptor comes from a human donor with alopecia areata. Sequenced material: CD4+ T cells sorted from blood, taken at week 24, from a patient treated with tofacitinib. The CDR3 sequence: CASSLRQGGAFF. Here the CDR3 DNA reads TGTGCCAGCAGCCTAAGACAGGGAGGGGCTTTCTTT.